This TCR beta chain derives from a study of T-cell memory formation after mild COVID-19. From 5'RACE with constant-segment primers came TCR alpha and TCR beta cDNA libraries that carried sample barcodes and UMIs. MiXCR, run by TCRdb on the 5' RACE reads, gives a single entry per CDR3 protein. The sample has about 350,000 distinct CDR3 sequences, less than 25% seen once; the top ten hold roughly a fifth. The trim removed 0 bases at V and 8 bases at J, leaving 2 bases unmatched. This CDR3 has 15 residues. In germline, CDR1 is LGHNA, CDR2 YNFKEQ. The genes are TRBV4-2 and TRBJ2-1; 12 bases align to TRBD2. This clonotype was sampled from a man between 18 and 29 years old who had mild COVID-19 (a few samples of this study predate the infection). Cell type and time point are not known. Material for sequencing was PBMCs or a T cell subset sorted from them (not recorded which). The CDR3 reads CASSQEGLAGHEQFF. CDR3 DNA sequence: TGTGCCAGCAGCCAAGAGGGACTAGCGGGCCATGAGCAGTTCTTC.